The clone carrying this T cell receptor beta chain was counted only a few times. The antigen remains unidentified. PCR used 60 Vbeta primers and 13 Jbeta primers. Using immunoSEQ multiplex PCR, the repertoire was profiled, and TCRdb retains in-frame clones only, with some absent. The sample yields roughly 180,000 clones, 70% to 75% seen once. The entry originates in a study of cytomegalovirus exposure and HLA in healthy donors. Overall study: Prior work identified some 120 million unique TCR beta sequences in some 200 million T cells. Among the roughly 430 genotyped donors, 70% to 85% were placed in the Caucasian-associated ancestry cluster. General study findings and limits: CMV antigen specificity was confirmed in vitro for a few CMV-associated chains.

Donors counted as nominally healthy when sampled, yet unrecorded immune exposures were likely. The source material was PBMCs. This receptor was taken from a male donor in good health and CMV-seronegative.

The CDR3 region has the DNA TGCGCCAGCAGCGACGCCTTTGACAGGGGAGCTAATGAAAAACTGTTTTTT. It encodes CASSDAFDRGANEKLFF. The chain combines TRBV4-3 with TRBJ1-4; 8 nucleotides agree with TRBD1. This CDR3 contains 17 residues. Trimming took 5 bases from V and 3 from J; bases not matched to a gene: 11. Germline V gene data show CDR1 as LGHNA and CDR2 as YSLEER.